This record covers a single TCR beta chain. This entry is derived from a study of blood T cell repertoires in COVID-19. Study as a whole: COVID-19 samples collected from the United States, Italy and Spain covered acute and convalescent phases. From T cells, B-cell-depleted T cells, or PBMCs came the material, which was cDNA or gDNA.

Germline CDR1 reads LNHDA; CDR2 reads SQIVND (reference sequence). This CDR3 is 14 amino acids long. V lost 5 bases, J lost 7 bases, and 14 bases lay in between. Original processing notes: Amplification from reference gene primers served as the basis for estimated nucleated cell counts. Measured with immunoSEQ multiplex PCR; TCRdb has only the in-frame clones, and not every one. V, J and clone size are taken as reported in that table, and D and trimming were inferred from the DNA itself. The repertoire holds roughly 180,000 clones, approximately 80% seen once, with just over 8.5% in the top ten. The chain combines TRBV19 with TRBJ1-4; tentative D call: TRBD1 (6 bases). The sample comprised peripheral blood. The receptor's source is a woman in her forties or fifties with active or convalescent COVID-19. DNA for the CDR3: TGTGCCAGTAGTGCGGGGGCCCGGGGTGAAAAACTGTTTTTT. Translated: CASSAGARGEKLFF.